Shown below are 18 T cell receptor beta chains from a single sample sequenced in a study of OX40 agonist ivuxolimab in advanced cancers. Libraries were built with the immunoSEQ multiplex PCR assay. Here the immuneACCESS table is served through TCRdb, limited to in-frame sequences with V and J called. Missing clones are a known gap in these copies; in checked studies unresolved V genes cover under half, and the rest lacks a known reason. For this sample there are about 60,000 clones; approximately 81% appear just once. 1.5% to 2.5% of the sample lies in the top ten. The sequencing used CD4+ or CD8+ T cells sorted from blood, collected in a trial of the OX40 agonist ivuxolimab. The source is an adult with an advanced solid tumor such as melanoma, head and neck, liver or kidney cancer.

V usage is TRBV30 and J usage is TRBJ1-1; D gene unclear. The CDR3 spans 11 residues. Germline V CDR1 and CDR2: GTSNPN, SVGIG (reference sequence). The V gene lost 2 bases and the J gene lost 5 bases, with 6 bases spanning the gap. CDR3 amino acids: CAWSRSTEAFF. In nucleotides, the CDR3 is TGTGCCTGGAGTCGTTCAACTGAAGCTTTCTTT.

The chain combines TRBV2 with TRBJ2-1, with D possibly matching TRBD1 (5 bases). V lost 3 bases and J lost 9, with 12 bases in between. The germline V gene has CDR1 SNHLY and CDR2 FYNNEI. This CDR3 is built from 13 residues. CDR3 nucleotides: TGTGCCAGCAGTGATGAAGGGGAAGGTGAGCAGTTCTTC. Its protein is CASSDEGEGEQFF.

The chain couples TRBV6-4 to TRBJ1-2; D remains unclear. The V gene's germline CDR1 is MRHNA and CDR2 SNTAGT. V was pared by 2 bases and J by 6 bases, with 22 bases between. CDR3 length: 17 amino acids. CDR3 nucleotide sequence: TGTGCCAGCAGTGACCGGCCGGACCGTATCGGTCTCGATGGCTACACCTTC. It is translated as CASSDRPDRIGLDGYTF.

This sequence joins TRBV29-1 and TRBJ1-2; D might be TRBD1 (5 bases). The CDR3 spans 13 residues. The V end was cut by 3 bases, the J end by 3 bases, with 11 bases between. Germline V gene sequence: CDR1 SQVTM, CDR2 ANQGSEA. The CDR3 here is CSVDLGVDYGYTF. The DNA of the CDR3 is TGCAGCGTTGACTTGGGGGTCGACTATGGCTACACCTTC.

The rearrangement links TRBV5-1 to TRBJ2-5; 11 bases map to TRBD2. Looked up from germline, CDR1 is SGHRS and CDR2 is YFSETQ. The junction had 9 bases not matched to a gene; V was cut back by 0 bases and J by 11 bases. The CDR3 runs to 15 residues. CDR3 loop: CASSLGASGRSEQYF. CDR3 sequence (DNA): TGCGCCAGCAGCTTGGGGGCTAGCGGGAGGTCGGAGCAGTACTTC.

The CDR3 DNA reads TGTGCCAGCAGCCTAGAGCGGGGGACAACCTACGAGCAGTACTTC. It translates to CASSLERGTTYEQYF. J is TRBJ2-7 and V is TRBV11-1, with 8 bases fitting TRBD2. This CDR3 is built from 15 residues. Germline V gene sequence: CDR1 SGHAT, CDR2 FQDESV (reference sequence). Trimming cost V 5 bases and J 2 bases; bases outside gene matches: 8.

The gene calls are TRBV7-3 and TRBJ2-2; maybe TRBD1 (5 bases). V lost 6 bases and J lost 6, with 14 bases in between. The CDR3 has 14 residues. Germline CDR1 and CDR2: SGHTA and FQGTGA. The CDR3 is CASRAMQGPGELFF. CDR3 DNA sequence: TGTGCCAGCAGAGCCATGCAGGGCCCCGGGGAGCTGTTTTTT.

Only one count was recorded for this clone. The V call is TRBV5-4, the J call TRBJ2-5; D might be TRBD1 (5 bases). Germline-derived CDR1 and CDR2 are SGHNT and YYREEE (reference sequence). The CDR3 is made up of 15 amino acids. The V end lost 0 bases, the J end lost 5 bases, and 14 bases lay between the germline ends. In DNA, the CDR3 is TGTGCCAGCAGCTTGGGAGACAGCCGGCGGGAGACCCAGTACTTC. Translating it yields CASSLGDSRRETQYF.

The rearrangement uses TRBV29-1 and TRBJ2-3; the D gene is possibly TRBD2 (5 bases). CDR3 length: 12 residues. Germline V gene sequence: CDR1 SQVTM, CDR2 ANQGSEA. Trimming stripped 8 bases from V and 1 base from J, with 10 bases between. The CDR3 protein is CSKIGGTDTQYF. In DNA form, the CDR3 reads TGCAGCAAGATCGGGGGCACAGATACGCAGTATTTT.

The chain's CDR3 is CASSKQPHQETQYF. The CDR3 nucleotides are TGTGCCAGTAGTAAACAGCCCCACCAAGAGACCCAGTACTTC. The chain couples TRBV19 to TRBJ2-5, with D unclear. Looked up from germline, CDR1 is LNHDA and CDR2 is SQIVND (reference sequence). The CDR3 has 14 amino acids. The V end lost 4 bases, the J end lost 0 bases, and 9 bases lay between the germline ends.

V usage is TRBV11-1 and J usage is TRBJ1-2; 7 bases align to TRBD1. This CDR3 contains 13 residues. The junction had 3 bases not matched to a gene; V was cut back by 6 bases and J by 2 bases. Germline loops: CDR1 SGHAT, CDR2 FQDESV (reference sequence). The CDR3 here is CASRQDRNYGYTF. CDR3 coding DNA: TGTGCCAGCAGGCAGGACAGGAACTATGGCTACACCTTC. The full variable domain, with the rest looked up from reference TRBV11-1 and TRBJ1-2, is EAEVAQSPRYKITEKSQAVAFWCDPISGHATLYWYRQILGQGPELLVQFQDESVVDDSQLPKDRFSAERLKGVDSTLKIQPAELGDSAMYLCASRQDRNYGYTFGSGTRLTVV.

This clone was counted a single time. V is TRBV30 and J is TRBJ2-2; 7 nucleotides agree with TRBD1. Germline CDR1 and CDR2: GTSNPN and SVGIG (reference sequence). J gave up 8 bases and V 2 bases, and 11 bases lay outside the gene matches. CDR3 length equals 15 residues. The CDR3 DNA is TGTGCCTGGAGTTGGGGGCAGGGGGTTTTTGGGGAGCTGTTTTTT. The encoded protein is CAWSWGQGVFGELFF.

In this sample, this clone turned up a few times. The CDR3 sequence is CATPGQGNSNQPQHF. For the CDR3, the DNA is TGTGCCACCCCGGGACAGGGGAATAGCAATCAGCCCCAGCATTTT. The chain links TRBV19 to TRBJ1-5, with 10 bases lining up with TRBD1. The CDR3 loop spans 15 amino acids. CDR1 is LNHDA, CDR2 SQIVND, per germline (reference sequence). The V gene end was trimmed by 10 bases and the J gene end by 0 bases; junction bases not matched to a gene: 6.

The chain recombines TRBV6-1 with TRBJ1-1; no firm D call. From germline, CDR1 is MNHNS and CDR2 SASEGT. CDR3 length: 12 residues. The V end was cut by 5 bases, the J end by 0 bases, with 4 bases between. The DNA of the CDR3 is TGTGCCAGCAGTCACGTGAACACTGAAGCTTTCTTT. Residues: CASSHVNTEAFF.

The CDR3 protein is CASSLQRTEAFF. CDR3 nucleotides: TGTGCCAGCAGCTTGCAGAGGACTGAAGCTTTCTTT. This chain joins TRBV5-4 and TRBJ1-1; D ambiguous. V was pared by 1 base and J by 5 bases, with 6 bases between. The CDR3 covers 12 residues. Per the germline V gene, CDR1 is SGHNT and CDR2 is YYREEE (reference sequence).

This chain joins TRBV18 and TRBJ2-2; D not certain. The germline V gene encodes CDR1 KGHSH and CDR2 LQKENI. V dropped 3 bases and J dropped 7 bases, with 6 bases sitting between them. This CDR3 comprises 12 residues. DNA of the CDR3: TGTGCCAGCTCACCCTCGGACGGGGAGCTGTTTTTT. This sequence encodes CASSPSDGELFF. Drawing the rest from reference TRBV18 and TRBJ2-2, the complete variable domain is NAGVMQNPRHLVRRRGQEARLRCSPMKGHSHVYWYRQLPEEGLKFMVYLQKENIIDESGMPKERFSAEFPKEGPSILRIQQVVRGDSAAYFCASSPSDGELFFGEGSRLTVL.

V usage is TRBV9 and J usage is TRBJ1-1, with no clear D. The CDR3 contains 13 residues. The V end was cut by 4 bases, the J end by 0 bases, with 7 bases between. The germline V gene has CDR1 SGDLS and CDR2 YYNGEE. CDR3 amino acids: CASSTRMNTEAFF. DNA for the CDR3: TGTGCCAGCAGCACCCGTATGAACACTGAAGCTTTCTTT.

The J gene is TRBJ1-2, the V gene TRBV6-5; 7 nucleotides match TRBD1. V was pared by 7 bases and J by 4 bases, with 6 bases of the junction left unmatched. Germline values: CDR1 MNHEY, CDR2 SVGAGI. The CDR3 has 13 amino acids. The CDR3 sequence is CASNPGGPYGYTF. DNA for the CDR3: TGTGCCAGCAACCCAGGGGGGCCCTATGGCTACACCTTC.